What follows are 23 T cell receptor beta chains derived from one specimen sequenced in a study of molecular identifiers for immune sequencing clone quantification. TCRdb re-called the PCR reads through MiXCR, storing one row per CDR3 protein. The data hold some 650,000 distinct CDR3 sequences, with roughly 21% observed a single time. Sequences were obtained from naive CD8+ T cells from blood, with Jurkat cell RNA spiked in. Described subset: FACS-sorted CD8+CD4-CCR7+CD45RA+ naive T cells. These receptors were obtained from a human donor in good health. Some libraries in this study had Jurkat cell RNA spiked in.

The table lists this clonotype with many counts. V and J are TRBV20-1 and TRBJ1-1; D uncertain. CDR3 length: 11 residues. Germline assignment: CDR1 DFQATT and CDR2 SNEGSKA (reference sequence). V was clipped by 2 bases and J by 4 bases, with 5 bases between them. This chain's CDR3 is CSARRFTEAFF. CDR3 bases: TGCAGTGCTAGACGATTCACTGAAGCTTTCTTT.

Of note for this clonotype: A clone one base away is much larger, so this may be a read error. Here the CDR3 reads CASRETGSQNIQFF. CDR3 sequence (DNA): TGTGCCAGCAGAGAAACAGGGTCCCAAAACATTCAGTTCTTC. V usage is TRBV16 and J usage is TRBJ2-1; D is perhaps TRBD1 (6 bases). The CDR3 runs 14 residues. Per germline, CDR1 KGHSY and CDR2 FQNENV. Deletions cut 6 bases from V and 13 bases from J, with 22 bases between.

The table lists this clonotype with many counts. Here the CDR3 reads CASSQDRGSAFYGYTF. The CDR3 DNA follows: TGCGCCAGCAGCCAAGACAGGGGGTCGGCCTTTTATGGCTACACCTTC. V is TRBV4-1 and J is TRBJ1-2; 7 bases align to TRBD1. The germline CDR1 and CDR2 sequences are MGHRA and YSYEKL. The CDR3 loop spans 16 amino acids. Trimming at V came to 0 bases and at J to 5 bases, leaving 9 bases not matched to a gene.

The rearrangement uses TRBV25-1 and TRBJ1-5, with TRBD1 matching over 8 bases. Looked up from germline, CDR1 is MGHDK and CDR2 is SYGVNS. V dropped 4 bases and J dropped 4; count of bases not matched to a gene: 6. This CDR3 region has 15 residues. The CDR3, as DNA: TGTGCCAGCAGTGGGCGGGACAGGAGAAATCAGCCCCAGCATTTT. Translated: CASSGRDRRNQPQHF.

CDR3 in amino acids: CASSHTINTEAFF. The CDR3 DNA reads TGTGCCAGCAGCCACACGATTAACACTGAAGCTTTCTTT. The chain carries TRBV16 and TRBJ1-1; no firm D call. From germline, CDR1 is KGHSY and CDR2 FQNENV. Trimming took 3 bases from V and 2 from J, leaving 7 bases between them. The CDR3 sequence is 13 residues long.

This clonotype appeared a few times. The rearrangement uses TRBV28 and TRBJ2-5; 7 bases agree with TRBD2. Trimming at V came to 4 bases and at J to 1 base, leaving 9 bases not matched to a gene. The length of the CDR3 is 16 residues. CDR1 is MDHEN, CDR2 SYDVKM, per germline. Here the CDR3 reads CASSWRETQPQETQYF. The DNA of the CDR3 is TGTGCCAGCAGTTGGCGGGAGACCCAACCCCAAGAGACCCAGTACTTC.

The table lists this clonotype with many counts. This chain joins TRBV5-1 and TRBJ1-5; a possible D gene is TRBD1 (5 bases). The ends were cut back, 2 bases at V and 4 bases at J, with 10 bases in the middle. CDR1 and CDR2 from the germline V gene are SGHRS and YFSETQ. The CDR3 runs to 14 residues. CDR3 protein: CASSFDSVNQPQHF. The CDR3 DNA reads TGCGCCAGCAGCTTCGACAGTGTAAATCAGCCCCAGCATTTT.

Ten or more counts support this clonotype. The rearrangement links TRBV14 to TRBJ2-3; no reliable D call. The CDR3 loop spans 17 amino acids. Germline CDR1 reads SGHDN; CDR2 reads FVKESK. V lost 2 bases and J 1 base, leaving 16 bases between the germline ends. CDR3 sequence: CASSQKVPEPGTDTQYF. CDR3 nucleotide sequence: TGTGCCAGCAGCCAAAAGGTCCCGGAGCCGGGCACAGATACGCAGTATTTT.

A remark on this clonotype: One end of the junction does not line up with germline, which may come from a read error. The rearrangement links TRBV20-1 to TRBJ1-1; possibly TRBD1 for D (5 bases). Germline CDR1 reads DFQATT; CDR2 reads SNEGSKA (reference sequence). The CDR3 spans 15 residues. CDR3 amino acids: CGARDLSRAGTEAFF. The CDR3 DNA follows: TGCGGTGCTAGAGATCTTTCCAGGGCCGGCACTGAAGCTTTCTTT.

This clonotype has ten or more counts. A much larger clone differs from this one at a single base, so this may be a read error. This chain joins TRBV11-1 and TRBJ2-2; D not resolved. V was pared by 3 bases and J by 7 bases, with 3 bases between. The CDR3 extends over 11 amino acids. The V gene's germline CDR1 is SGHAT and CDR2 FQDESV (reference sequence). CDR3 region: CASSFGGELFF. The DNA for the CDR3 is TGTGCCAGCAGCTTCGGCGGGGAGCTGTTTTTT. Complete variable domain (other parts from reference TRBV11-1 and TRBJ2-2): EAEVAQSPRYKITEKSQAVAFWCDPISGHATLYWYRQILGQGPELLVQFQDESVVDDSQLPKDRFSAERLKGVDSTLKIQPAELGDSAMYLCASSFGGELFFGEGSRLTVL.

About this clonotype itself: Given a much more abundant clone one base away, this may be a read error. This chain's CDR3 is CASSLIGTSSYEQYF. The CDR3 DNA sequence: TGTGCCAGCAGTCTTATCGGGACTAGCTCCTACGAGCAGTACTTC. This chain links TRBV7-2 with TRBJ2-7, with 8 bases aligning to TRBD2. The CDR3 runs 15 residues. After removal of 6 bases from V and 0 bases from J, the junction contained 7 bases not matched to a gene. The germline CDR1 and CDR2 sequences are SGHTA and FQGNSA.

This clonotype has at least ten counts. The chain combines TRBV6-5 with TRBJ1-1, with D tentatively TRBD1 (6 bases). The V gene lost 8 bases and the J gene lost 6 bases, with 10 bases spanning the gap. From germline, CDR1 is MNHEY and CDR2 SVGAGI. This CDR3 comprises 11 residues. DNA of the CDR3: TGTGCCAGCGGGGGGACATCTGAAGCTTTCTTT. The encoded protein is CASGGTSEAFF.

A remark on this clonotype: This sequence may be a read error, since a much larger clone differs from it by one base. A read error is likely, as this CDR3 ends without the conserved phenylalanine or tryptophan. This sequence joins TRBV12-3 or TRBV12-4 and TRBJ1-4; no clear D. There are 13 residues in the CDR3. Trimming removed 0 bases from V and 6 bases from J, with 5 bases in between. The CDR3 nucleotides are TGTGCCAGCAGTTTAGCTCGGGATGAAAAACTGTTTCTT. It codes for CASSLARDEKLFL.

The V gene is TRBV6-6, the J gene TRBJ2-7; D possibly corresponds to TRBD1 (6 bases). Trimming took off 0 bases at V and 2 bases at J, with 14 bases between the two ends. Per the germline V gene, CDR1 is MNHNY and CDR2 is SVGAGI (reference sequence). The CDR3 loop spans 16 amino acids. CDR3 loop: CASSYSIEGVAYEQYF. CDR3 bases: TGTGCCAGCAGTTACTCGATAGAGGGGGTAGCCTACGAGCAGTACTTC.

V and J are TRBV19 and TRBJ2-3; 10 bases match TRBD1. CDR1 is LNHDA and CDR2 is SQIVND in the germline V gene (reference sequence). This CDR3 comprises 14 residues. V trimming: 7 bases; J trimming: 2 bases; junction bases outside the gene matches: 3. The CDR3 loop is CASIGQGVTDTQYF. CDR3 nucleotides: TGTGCCAGTATCGGACAGGGGGTCACAGATACGCAGTATTTT.

In regard to this clonotype: A much larger clone sits a single nucleotide away, making a read error possible. The rearrangement uses TRBV28 and TRBJ2-7; D ambiguous. This CDR3 region has 14 residues. CDR1 MDHEN and CDR2 SYDVKM come from the germline V gene. V was trimmed by 6 bases and J by 2 bases, leaving 14 bases between them. This chain's CDR3 is CASRFRQTAYEQYF. DNA of the CDR3: TGTGCCAGCAGGTTCCGTCAGACCGCCTACGAGCAGTACTTC.

There are many counts of this clonotype. J is TRBJ2-3 and V is TRBV6-1; 8 nucleotides line up with TRBD1. The CDR3 runs 17 residues. Trimming cost V 1 base and J 2 bases; bases outside gene matches: 8. Germline CDR1 is MNHNS and CDR2 is SASEGT. Here the CDR3 DNA reads TGTGCCAGCAGTGAAGTCGACAGGGGAGGTTTCACAGATACGCAGTATTTT. It is translated as CASSEVDRGGFTDTQYF.

This clonotype came up many times. This sequence joins TRBV4-1 and TRBJ2-3; 11 positions match TRBD2. V trimming: 4 bases; J trimming: 2 bases; junction bases outside the gene matches: 8. CDR1 and CDR2 (germline): MGHRA, YSYEKL. The CDR3 has 17 amino acids. CDR3 DNA sequence: TGCGCCAGCAGCCCTCCTAGCGGGGGGTTTACCACAGATACGCAGTATTTT. It specifies CASSPPSGGFTTDTQYF.

To note about this clonotype: A much larger clone lies a single base off, so this may be a read error. The rearrangement links TRBV5-6 to TRBJ1-2; D gene unclear. This CDR3 is 14 amino acids long. CDR1 is SGHDT, CDR2 YYEEEE, per germline. The CDR3 region is CAGSPLGSAWTCTF. CDR3 sequence (DNA): TGTGCCGGCAGCCCCCTGGGGTCAGCGTGGACGTGCACCTTC.

This clonotype came up many times. The genes are TRBV7-2 and TRBJ1-1; tentative D call: TRBD1 (6 bases). The CDR3 loop spans 17 amino acids. Trimming left V 3 bases short and J 7 bases short, with 24 bases between. Germline V gene sequence: CDR1 SGHTA, CDR2 FQGNSA. The CDR3, as DNA: TGTGCCAGCAGCTTCTCCCGGGGCCGACCAGGGGATGGTGAAGCTTTCTTT. This gives the protein CASSFSRGRPGDGEAFF. The variable domain in full, completed from reference TRBV7-2 and TRBJ1-1, reads GAGVSQSPSNKVTEKGKDVELRCDPISGHTALYWYRQSLGQGLEFLIYFQGNSAPDKSGLPSDRFSAERTGGSVSTLTIQRTQQEDSAVYLCASSFSRGRPGDGEAFFGQGTRLTVV.

In regard to this clonotype: Germline and junction disagree at one end, which may indicate a read error. The chain recombines TRBV20-1 with TRBJ1-1; 8 positions match TRBD1. Germline CDR1 DFQATT, CDR2 SNEGSKA (reference sequence). The CDR3 runs to 14 residues. The CDR3 region has the DNA TGCAGTGGAACCCCCGAGACAGGGGTCACTGAAGCTCTCTTT. As protein: CSGTPETGVTEALF.

This clonotype occurred many times. In DNA form, the CDR3 reads TGCAGTGCTAGAGCCTTGGACACCGGGGAGCTGTTTTTT. Amino acids: CSARALDTGELFF. The V and J genes are TRBV20-1 and TRBJ2-2, with D uncertain. The ends were cut back, 1 base at V and 3 bases at J, with 6 bases in the middle. CDR1 and CDR2 from the germline V gene are DFQATT and SNEGSKA (reference sequence). The CDR3 loop spans 13 amino acids.

This clonotype was seen many times. V is TRBV13 and J is TRBJ2-1; D is uncertain. This CDR3 contains 11 residues. Germline V gene lookup returns CDR1 PRHDT and CDR2 FYEKMQ (reference sequence). Trimming removed 4 bases at V and 7 bases at J, with 5 bases between. The CDR3 sequence is CASSSLNEQFF. DNA of the CDR3: TGTGCCAGCAGCTCGTTGAATGAGCAGTTCTTC.